This entry lists 22 T cell receptor beta chains sequenced from one sample in a study of blood T cells in healthy people across ages. A second PCR of about 7 to 11 cycles used a sample-barcoded 5' primer and a J-beta primer mix. From the 5' RACE reads, TCRdb called clonotypes with MiXCR, one entry per CDR3 protein. The sample includes some 1.8 million distinct CDR3 sequences, roughly two fifths of them seen just once. Sample: blood. These receptors were taken from a human donor in good health.

This clonotype was counted between two and nine times. The chain couples TRBV4-1 to TRBJ1-4, with TRBD1 as a possible D gene (6 bases). The CDR3 extends over 16 amino acids. Trimming pared 0 bases from V and 6 bases from J, leaving 14 bases between. Germline assignment: CDR1 MGHRA and CDR2 YSYEKL. CDR3 residues: CASSQDKTGTDEKLFF. The CDR3 DNA sequence: TGCGCCAGCAGCCAAGATAAGACAGGAACCGATGAAAAACTGTTTTTT.

In this sample, this clonotype turned up a few times. J is TRBJ2-5 and V is TRBV9; D not certain. V lost 3 bases, J lost 4 bases, and 10 bases lay in between. The V gene's germline CDR1 is SGDLS and CDR2 YYNGEE. The CDR3 spans 13 residues. This chain's CDR3 is CASSGNLRETQYF. Written as DNA, the CDR3 is TGTGCCAGCAGCGGAAACCTTCGAGAGACCCAGTACTTC.

This clonotype was seen only a few times. The V and J genes are TRBV7-9 and TRBJ2-1; 7 bases line up with TRBD1. This CDR3 region has 16 residues. The junction had 7 bases not matched to a gene; V was cut back by 3 bases and J by 2 bases. From germline, CDR1 is SEHNR and CDR2 FQNEAQ (reference sequence). CDR3 sequence (DNA): TGTGCCAGCAGCTTCTCGACAGGGCCCACCTACAATGAGCAGTTCTTC. This encodes CASSFSTGPTYNEQFF.

This clonotype was picked up a small number of times. The genes are TRBV7-9 and TRBJ2-5; possible D gene TRBD2, 5 bases. The germline V and J ends were trimmed by 5 bases and 4 bases, with 11 bases remaining between them. The V gene's germline CDR1 is SEHNR and CDR2 FQNEAQ (reference sequence). The CDR3 covers 13 residues. The CDR3 nucleotides read TGTGCCAGCAGCCCGGGGTCCTTAGAGACCCAGTACTTC. Translated: CASSPGSLETQYF.

The rearrangement joins TRBV9 to TRBJ2-2, with 10 bases aligning to TRBD2. Germline CDR1 SGDLS, CDR2 YYNGEE. The CDR3 is made up of 15 amino acids. V lost 2 bases, J lost 5 bases, and 3 bases stayed unmatched. This CDR3 reads CASSVPSGSTGELFF. The CDR3 region has the DNA TGTGCCAGCAGCGTCCCTAGCGGGAGTACCGGGGAGCTGTTTTTT.

The V gene is TRBV6-2 or TRBV6-3, the J gene TRBJ2-4; 8 nucleotides match TRBD2. CDR3 size: 14 residues. V was pared by 9 bases and J by 0 bases, with 4 bases of the junction left unmatched. Germline CDR1 MNHEY, CDR2 SVGEGT. CDR3 DNA sequence: TGTGCCAGTCGACTAGCGCCAGCCAAAAACATTCAGTACTTC. This translates into CASRLAPAKNIQYF.

This clonotype appeared a few times. The V gene is TRBV20-1, the J gene TRBJ2-3; 8 bases fit TRBD2. Germline CDR1 is DFQATT and CDR2 is SNEGSKA (reference sequence). CDR3 length: 16 amino acids. Trimming removed 2 bases from V and 2 bases from J; junction bases left unmatched: 9. DNA for the CDR3: TGCAGTGCTAGACCCCACCGGGGGGGCCCCACAGATACGCAGTATTTT. Residues: CSARPHRGGPTDTQYF.

This clonotype has more than one count but fewer than ten. The V gene is TRBV4-3, the J gene TRBJ1-5; D gene unclear. Per germline, CDR1 LGHNA and CDR2 YSLEER. V lost 0 bases and J lost 2, with 14 bases in between. The CDR3 is made up of 17 amino acids. The CDR3 DNA reads TGCGCCAGCAGCCAAGATTTGCAGAGACATCGCAATCAGCCCCAGCATTTT. Translation: CASSQDLQRHRNQPQHF.

The chain joins TRBV6-2 or TRBV6-3 to TRBJ1-2, with D tentatively TRBD1 (6 bases). The CDR3 extends over 13 amino acids. Trimming removed 8 bases at V and 4 bases at J, with 14 bases between. Germline V CDR1 and CDR2: MNHEY, SVGEGT. The CDR3 DNA is TGTGCCAGCCGACAGGTTCCCTCCTATGGCTACACCTTC. Translating it yields CASRQVPSYGYTF.

J is TRBJ2-5 and V is TRBV4-2, with 12 bases lining up with TRBD1. Germline assignment: CDR1 LGHNA and CDR2 YNFKEQ. Trimming took 1 base from V and 4 from J; bases not matched to a gene: 4. The CDR3 spans 16 residues. DNA of the CDR3: TGTGCCAGCAGCCAAGGGGGGGGACAGGGGGCAGAGACCCAGTACTTC. This encodes CASSQGGGQGAETQYF.

Only a few counts were recorded for this clonotype. The V call is TRBV28, the J call TRBJ2-5, with TRBD1 as a possible D gene (6 bases). V shed 5 bases and J shed 1 base, with 14 bases lying between them. Germline CDR1 MDHEN, CDR2 SYDVKM. The CDR3 has 15 amino acids. This CDR3 reads CASSNSGQTQETQYF. CDR3 DNA: TGTGCCAGCAGTAACTCGGGACAAACCCAAGAGACCCAGTACTTC.

This clonotype has only a few counts. V gene TRBV20-1 combines with J gene TRBJ2-5; unclear D gene. The CDR3 runs to 12 residues. Looked up from germline, CDR1 is DFQATT and CDR2 is SNEGSKA (reference sequence). Trimming removed 3 bases at V and 7 bases at J, with 12 bases between. As DNA, the CDR3 is TGCAGTGCTAGCCCATGGGCTGGGACCCAGTACTTC. Residues: CSASPWAGTQYF.

The table lists this clonotype with a few counts. V is TRBV4-1 and J is TRBJ2-1, with D possibly being TRBD1 (6 bases). Germline V gene lookup returns CDR1 MGHRA and CDR2 YSYEKL. The CDR3 totals 11 residues. V lost 3 bases to trimming and J lost 14 bases, with 11 bases between them. The CDR3 nucleotides read TGCGCCAGCAGCCAGGGGGCCAGGGAGTTCTTC. Amino acids: CASSQGAREFF.

CDR3 nucleotide sequence: TGCGCCAGCAGCTTGGAGGTAGCGGGGCGAGGGACCCAGTACTTC. This encodes CASSLEVAGRGTQYF. The genes are TRBV5-1 and TRBJ2-5, with 8 nucleotides matching TRBD2. J was trimmed by 7 bases and V by 0 bases; bases with no gene match: 8. From germline, CDR1 is SGHRS and CDR2 YFSETQ. The CDR3 loop spans 15 amino acids.

The chain uses TRBV3-1 and TRBJ2-5, with 7 bases that match TRBD2. The CDR3 has 15 amino acids. The ends lost 3 bases at V and 1 base at J; junction bases unmatched: 5. In germline, CDR1 is LGHDT, CDR2 YNNKEL (reference sequence). This chain's CDR3 is CASSQTGLSQETQYF. CDR3 DNA sequence: TGTGCCAGCAGCCAGACGGGACTATCCCAAGAGACCCAGTACTTC.

The chain links TRBV4-3 to TRBJ1-2, with a possible D match to TRBD1 (6 bases). V lost 1 base, J lost 0 bases, and 12 bases lay in between. The CDR3 is made up of 16 amino acids. Germline V lookup: CDR1 LGHNA, CDR2 YSLEER. CDR3 nucleotide sequence: TGCGCCAGCAGCCAAGTCGCGGGGGCTCCTAACTATGGCTACACCTTC. Its protein is CASSQVAGAPNYGYTF.

The sample holds one count of this clonotype. The CDR3 reads CASDLPRDALSYEQYF. The CDR3 region has the DNA TGTGCCAGCGACCTCCCGCGGGACGCCCTCTCCTACGAGCAGTACTTC. The J gene is TRBJ2-7, the V gene TRBV2; tentatively, D is TRBD2 (6 bases). Trimming shortened V by 8 bases and J by 0 bases, and 20 bases separated the two germline ends. Germline loops: CDR1 SNHLY, CDR2 FYNNEI. This CDR3 has 16 residues.

The V call is TRBV7-9, the J call TRBJ2-3; no clear D gene. The germline V gene encodes CDR1 SEHNR and CDR2 FQNEAQ (reference sequence). The V end was cut by 5 bases, the J end by 0 bases, with 9 bases between. The CDR3 contains 14 residues. CDR3 amino acids: CASSTRKSTDTQYF. CDR3 DNA: TGTGCCAGCAGCACGAGAAAAAGCACAGATACGCAGTATTTT.

This clonotype was counted ten times or more. This chain links TRBV9 with TRBJ2-3, with D unresolved. Germline-derived CDR1 and CDR2 are SGDLS and YYNGEE. The CDR3 runs to 13 residues. V lost 5 bases and J 2 bases, leaving 9 bases between the germline ends. The CDR3 is CASSPQPTDTQYF. CDR3 DNA: TGTGCCAGCAGTCCGCAACCCACAGATACGCAGTATTTT.

A word on this clonotype: A much more abundant neighbour one base away suggests this may be a read error. CDR3 coding DNA: TGCAGCGCCGGGGCGGCAGCCACAGATACGCAGTATTTT. It codes for CSAGAAATDTQYF. This chain uses TRBV29-1 with TRBJ2-3; TRBD1 or TRBD2 may be the D gene (5 bases each). Deletions cut 7 bases from V and 2 bases from J, with 13 bases between. CDR1 and CDR2 (germline): SQVTM, ANQGSEA. CDR3 length: 13 residues.

The CDR3 region is CASSLLPETAYEQYF. The CDR3 nucleotides are TGTGCCAGCAGCTTATTACCCGAAACGGCCTACGAGCAGTACTTC. The V gene is TRBV7-2, the J gene TRBJ2-7, with D unclear. The V and J ends lost 2 bases and 2 bases respectively, with 13 bases between them. Per germline, CDR1 SGHTA and CDR2 FQGNSA. CDR3 length equals 15 residues.

This clonotype was counted a few times. The chain couples TRBV27 to TRBJ2-4; 7 bases align to TRBD1. Germline V gene data show CDR1 as MNHEY and CDR2 as SMNVEV (reference sequence). The CDR3 contains 18 residues. J was trimmed by 3 bases and V by 6 bases; bases with no gene match: 17. CDR3 loop: CASRLQGPWSLDKNIQYF. CDR3 bases: TGTGCCAGCAGATTACAGGGGCCCTGGTCGCTTGACAAAAACATTCAGTACTTC.